This T cell receptor beta chain derives from a study of blood T cell repertoires in COVID-19. Study details: Sources were T cells, B-cell-depleted T cells, or PBMCs; the material itself was cDNA or gDNA.

As handled by the study authors: For nucleated cells, counts were estimated from reference gene primer amplification. TCRdb's table, derived via immunoSEQ multiplex PCR, lists solely in-frame clones and lacks some. V, J and clone size were drawn from that table, and D and trimming were deduced from the DNA. The table records roughly 190,000 clones, 80% to 85% of them present only once. V trimming: 1 base; J trimming: 0 bases; junction bases outside the gene matches: 4. The CDR3 totals 17 residues. CDR1 and CDR2 (germline): SGHTA, FQGNSA. This sequence originates from a young woman who had been exposed to COVID-19. The sequenced sample was PBMCs or T cells enriched from blood (not recorded which). The chain combines TRBV7-2 with TRBJ2-1; TRBD2 matches at 9 bases. CDR3 in amino acids: CASSLVAGGSSYNEQFF. Here the CDR3 DNA reads TGTGCCAGCAGCTTAGTGGCGGGGGGGAGCTCCTACAATGAGCAGTTCTTC.